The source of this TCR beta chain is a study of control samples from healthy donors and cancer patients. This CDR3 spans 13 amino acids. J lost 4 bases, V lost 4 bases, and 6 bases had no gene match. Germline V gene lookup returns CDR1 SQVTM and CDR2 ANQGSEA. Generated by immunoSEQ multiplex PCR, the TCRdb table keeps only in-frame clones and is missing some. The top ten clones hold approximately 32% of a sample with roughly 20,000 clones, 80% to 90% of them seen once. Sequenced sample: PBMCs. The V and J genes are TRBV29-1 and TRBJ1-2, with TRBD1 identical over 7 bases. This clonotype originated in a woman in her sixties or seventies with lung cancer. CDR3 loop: CSVATGDRYGYTF. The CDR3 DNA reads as TGCAGCGTTGCCACAGGGGACCGCTATGGCTACACCTTC. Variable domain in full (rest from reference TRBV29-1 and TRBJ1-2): SAVISQKPSRDICQRGTSLTIQCQVDSQVTMMFWYRQQPGQSLTLIATANQGSEATYESGFVIDKFPISRPNLTFSTLTVSNMSPEDSSIYLCSVATGDRYGYTFGSGTRLTVV.